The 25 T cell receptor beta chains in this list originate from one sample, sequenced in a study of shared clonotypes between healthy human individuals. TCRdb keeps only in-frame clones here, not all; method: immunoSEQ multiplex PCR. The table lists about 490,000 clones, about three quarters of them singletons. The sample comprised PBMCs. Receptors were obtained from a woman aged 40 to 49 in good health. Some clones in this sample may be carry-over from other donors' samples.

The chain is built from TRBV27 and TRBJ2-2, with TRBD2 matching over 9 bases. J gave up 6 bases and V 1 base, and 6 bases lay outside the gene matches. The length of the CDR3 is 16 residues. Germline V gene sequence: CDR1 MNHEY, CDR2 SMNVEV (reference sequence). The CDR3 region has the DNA TGTGCCAGCAGTTTATTAGGTGCGGGAGGGGCCGGGGAGCTGTTTTTT. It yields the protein CASSLLGAGGAGELFF.

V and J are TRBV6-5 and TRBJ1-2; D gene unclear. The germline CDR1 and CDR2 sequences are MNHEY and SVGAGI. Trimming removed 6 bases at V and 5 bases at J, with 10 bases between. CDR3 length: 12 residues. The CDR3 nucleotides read TGTGCCAGCAGCACAGCGCAGTATGGCTACACCTTC. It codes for CASSTAQYGYTF.

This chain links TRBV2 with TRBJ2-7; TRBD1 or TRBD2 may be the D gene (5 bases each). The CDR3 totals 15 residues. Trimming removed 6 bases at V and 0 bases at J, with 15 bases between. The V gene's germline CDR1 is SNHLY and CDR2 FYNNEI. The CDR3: CASRAGTAFSYEQYF. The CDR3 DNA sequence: TGTGCCAGCAGGGCCGGGACGGCTTTCTCCTACGAGCAGTACTTC.

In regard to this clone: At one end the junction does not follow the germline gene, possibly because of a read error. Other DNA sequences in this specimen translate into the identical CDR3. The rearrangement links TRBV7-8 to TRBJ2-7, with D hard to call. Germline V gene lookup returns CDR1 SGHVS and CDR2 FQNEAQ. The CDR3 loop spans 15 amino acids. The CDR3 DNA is TGCGCCAGCAGTTTCCTCCGCTATTCACCCTACGAGCAGTACTTC. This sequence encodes CASSFLRYSPYEQYF.

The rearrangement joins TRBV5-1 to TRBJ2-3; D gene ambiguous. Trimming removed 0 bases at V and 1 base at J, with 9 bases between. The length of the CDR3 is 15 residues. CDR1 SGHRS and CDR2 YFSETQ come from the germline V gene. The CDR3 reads CASSLVSVGTDTQYF. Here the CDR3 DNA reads TGCGCCAGCAGCTTGGTTTCCGTTGGCACAGATACGCAGTATTTT.

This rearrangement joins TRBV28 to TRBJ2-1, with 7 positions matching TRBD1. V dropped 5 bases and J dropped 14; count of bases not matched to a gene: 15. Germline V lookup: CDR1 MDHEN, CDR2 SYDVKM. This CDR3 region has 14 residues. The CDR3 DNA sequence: TGTGCCAGCAGTCCAGGACAGGAAAAAACCACTAAGTTCTTC. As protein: CASSPGQEKTTKFF.

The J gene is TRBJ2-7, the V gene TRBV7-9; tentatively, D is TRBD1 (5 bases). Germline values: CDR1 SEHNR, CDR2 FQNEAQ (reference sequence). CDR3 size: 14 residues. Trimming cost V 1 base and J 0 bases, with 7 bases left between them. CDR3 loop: CASSLDRSSYEQYF. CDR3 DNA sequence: TGTGCCAGCAGCTTAGACAGGAGCTCCTACGAGCAGTACTTC.

The DNA of the CDR3 is TGTGCCAGCAGCTTAGGCCTCCAGCCCAAGGTTCACTATGGCTACACCTTC. It specifies CASSLGLQPKVHYGYTF. This chain joins TRBV13 and TRBJ1-2; D is uncertain. The CDR3 length is 17 residues. V dropped 0 bases and J dropped 3 bases, with 17 bases sitting between them. Germline CDR1 and CDR2: PRHDT and FYEKMQ (reference sequence).

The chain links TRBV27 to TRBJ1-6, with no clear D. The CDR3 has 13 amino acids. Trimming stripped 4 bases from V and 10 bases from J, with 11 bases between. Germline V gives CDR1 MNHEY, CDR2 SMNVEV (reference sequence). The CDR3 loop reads CASSWAGQSPLHF. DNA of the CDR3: TGTGCCAGCAGTTGGGCGGGTCAGTCACCCCTCCACTTT.

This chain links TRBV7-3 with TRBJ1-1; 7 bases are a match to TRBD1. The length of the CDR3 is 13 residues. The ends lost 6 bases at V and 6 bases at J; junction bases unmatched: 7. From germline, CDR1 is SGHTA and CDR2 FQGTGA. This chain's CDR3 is CASSRGGEAEAFF. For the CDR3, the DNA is TGTGCCAGCAGTAGAGGGGGCGAGGCTGAAGCTTTCTTT.

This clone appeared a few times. CDR3 coding DNA: TGTGCCAGCAGCGCCGGGACTAGCGGGCCCGTAGGGGATACGCAGTATTTT. Its translation: CASSAGTSGPVGDTQYF. The chain couples TRBV7-9 to TRBJ2-3; 12 bases fit TRBD2. The germline V gene has CDR1 SEHNR and CDR2 FQNEAQ (reference sequence). The CDR3 runs to 17 residues. Trimming removed 5 bases from V and 6 bases from J; junction bases left unmatched: 12.

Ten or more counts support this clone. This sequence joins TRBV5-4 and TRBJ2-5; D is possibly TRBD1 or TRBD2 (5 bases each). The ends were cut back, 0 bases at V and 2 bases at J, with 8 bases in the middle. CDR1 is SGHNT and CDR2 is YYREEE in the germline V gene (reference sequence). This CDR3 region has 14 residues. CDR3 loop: CASSLGGVQETQYF. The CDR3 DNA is TGTGCCAGCAGCTTGGGAGGGGTACAAGAGACCCAGTACTTC.

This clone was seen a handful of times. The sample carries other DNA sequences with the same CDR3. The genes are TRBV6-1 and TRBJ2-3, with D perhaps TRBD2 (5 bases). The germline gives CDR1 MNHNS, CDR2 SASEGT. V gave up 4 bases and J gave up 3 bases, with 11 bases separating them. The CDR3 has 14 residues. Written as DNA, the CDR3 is TGTGCCAGCAGTGTCAGCGGAGCTACAGATACGCAGTATTTT. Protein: CASSVSGATDTQYF.

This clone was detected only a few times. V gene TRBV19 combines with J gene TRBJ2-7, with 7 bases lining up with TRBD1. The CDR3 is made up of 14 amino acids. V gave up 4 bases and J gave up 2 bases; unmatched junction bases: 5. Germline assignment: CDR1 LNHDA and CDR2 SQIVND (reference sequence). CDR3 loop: CASSTRDSPYEQYF. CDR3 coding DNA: TGTGCCAGTAGTACCCGGGACAGCCCCTACGAGCAGTACTTC.

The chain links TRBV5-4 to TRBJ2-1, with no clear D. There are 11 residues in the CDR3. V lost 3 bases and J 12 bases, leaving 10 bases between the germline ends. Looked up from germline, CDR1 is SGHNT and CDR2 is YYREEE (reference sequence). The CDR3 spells CASSSNSRQFF. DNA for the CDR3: TGTGCCAGCAGCTCAAATTCCCGGCAGTTCTTC.

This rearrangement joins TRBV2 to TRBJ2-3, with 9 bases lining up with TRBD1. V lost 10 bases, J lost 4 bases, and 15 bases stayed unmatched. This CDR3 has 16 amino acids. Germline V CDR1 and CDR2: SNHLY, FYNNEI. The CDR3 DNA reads TGTGCCACTACGCTCCCGGGACAGGGTACCGCAGATACGCAGTATTTT. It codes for CATTLPGQGTADTQYF. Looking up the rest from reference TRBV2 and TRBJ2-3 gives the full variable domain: EPEVTQTPSHQVTQMGQEVILRCVPISNHLYFYWYRQILGQKVEFLVSFYNNEISEKSEIFDDQFSVERPDGSNFTLKIRSTKLEDSAMYFCATTLPGQGTADTQYFGPGTRLTVL.

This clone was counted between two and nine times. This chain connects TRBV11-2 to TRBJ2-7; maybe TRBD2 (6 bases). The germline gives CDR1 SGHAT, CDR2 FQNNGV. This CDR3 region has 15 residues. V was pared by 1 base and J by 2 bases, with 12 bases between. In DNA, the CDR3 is TGTGCCAGCAGCTTAGTCCCTGGCGGGACCTACGAGCAGTACTTC. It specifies CASSLVPGGTYEQYF.

The CDR3 DNA follows: TGTGCCAGTAGGGGGGCCGGTCGGGCGCCTGAAGCTTTCTTT. Translated: CASRGAGRAPEAFF. This chain joins TRBV19 and TRBJ1-1; tentatively, D is TRBD1 (6 bases). Germline CDR1 LNHDA, CDR2 SQIVND (reference sequence). The CDR3 is 14 residues long. V gave up 6 bases and J gave up 6 bases, with 17 bases separating them.

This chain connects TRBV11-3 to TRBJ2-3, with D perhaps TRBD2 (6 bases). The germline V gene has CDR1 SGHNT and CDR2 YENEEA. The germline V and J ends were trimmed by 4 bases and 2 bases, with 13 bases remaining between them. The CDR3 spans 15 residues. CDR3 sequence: CASSSQGGPTDTQYF. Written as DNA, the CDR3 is TGTGCCAGCAGCTCCCAAGGAGGGCCCACAGATACGCAGTATTTT.

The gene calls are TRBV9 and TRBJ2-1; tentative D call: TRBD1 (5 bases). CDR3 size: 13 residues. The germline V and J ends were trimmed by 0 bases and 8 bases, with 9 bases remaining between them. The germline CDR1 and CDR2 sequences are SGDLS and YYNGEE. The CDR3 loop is CASSVEAGYEQFF. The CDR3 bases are TGTGCCAGCAGCGTAGAGGCAGGGTATGAGCAGTTCTTC.

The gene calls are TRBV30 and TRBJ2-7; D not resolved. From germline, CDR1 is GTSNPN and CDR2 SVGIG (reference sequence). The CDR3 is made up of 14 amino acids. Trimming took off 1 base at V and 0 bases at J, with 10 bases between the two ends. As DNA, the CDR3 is TGTGCCTGGAGTGGTGGACCGATCTCCTACGAGCAGTACTTC. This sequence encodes CAWSGGPISYEQYF.

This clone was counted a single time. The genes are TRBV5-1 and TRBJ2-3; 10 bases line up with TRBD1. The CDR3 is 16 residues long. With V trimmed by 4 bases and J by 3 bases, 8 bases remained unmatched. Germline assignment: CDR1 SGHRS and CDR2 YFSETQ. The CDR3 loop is CASSTHRDRGTDTQYF. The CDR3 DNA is TGCGCCAGCAGCACCCACCGGGACAGGGGTACAGATACGCAGTATTTT.

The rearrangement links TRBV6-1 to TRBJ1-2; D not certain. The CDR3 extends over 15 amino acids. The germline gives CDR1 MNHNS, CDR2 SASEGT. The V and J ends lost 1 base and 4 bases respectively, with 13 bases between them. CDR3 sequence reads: CASSEVEGSSYGYTF. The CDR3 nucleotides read TGTGCCAGCAGTGAAGTTGAGGGTTCTTCCTATGGCTACACCTTC.

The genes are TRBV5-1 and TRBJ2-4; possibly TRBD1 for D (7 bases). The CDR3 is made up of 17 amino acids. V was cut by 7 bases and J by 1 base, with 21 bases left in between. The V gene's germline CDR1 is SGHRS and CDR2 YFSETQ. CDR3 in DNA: TGCGCCAGCGCATCCCAGGAGGGGGCATTCGCCAAAAACATTCAGTACTTC. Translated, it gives CASASQEGAFAKNIQYF.

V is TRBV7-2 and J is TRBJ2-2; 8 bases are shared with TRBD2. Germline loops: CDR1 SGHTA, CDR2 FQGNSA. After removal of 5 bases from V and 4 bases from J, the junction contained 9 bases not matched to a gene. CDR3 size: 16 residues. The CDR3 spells CASSVSGSGVTGELFF. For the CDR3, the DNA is TGTGCCAGCAGCGTAAGCGGGAGTGGGGTCACCGGGGAGCTGTTTTTT.